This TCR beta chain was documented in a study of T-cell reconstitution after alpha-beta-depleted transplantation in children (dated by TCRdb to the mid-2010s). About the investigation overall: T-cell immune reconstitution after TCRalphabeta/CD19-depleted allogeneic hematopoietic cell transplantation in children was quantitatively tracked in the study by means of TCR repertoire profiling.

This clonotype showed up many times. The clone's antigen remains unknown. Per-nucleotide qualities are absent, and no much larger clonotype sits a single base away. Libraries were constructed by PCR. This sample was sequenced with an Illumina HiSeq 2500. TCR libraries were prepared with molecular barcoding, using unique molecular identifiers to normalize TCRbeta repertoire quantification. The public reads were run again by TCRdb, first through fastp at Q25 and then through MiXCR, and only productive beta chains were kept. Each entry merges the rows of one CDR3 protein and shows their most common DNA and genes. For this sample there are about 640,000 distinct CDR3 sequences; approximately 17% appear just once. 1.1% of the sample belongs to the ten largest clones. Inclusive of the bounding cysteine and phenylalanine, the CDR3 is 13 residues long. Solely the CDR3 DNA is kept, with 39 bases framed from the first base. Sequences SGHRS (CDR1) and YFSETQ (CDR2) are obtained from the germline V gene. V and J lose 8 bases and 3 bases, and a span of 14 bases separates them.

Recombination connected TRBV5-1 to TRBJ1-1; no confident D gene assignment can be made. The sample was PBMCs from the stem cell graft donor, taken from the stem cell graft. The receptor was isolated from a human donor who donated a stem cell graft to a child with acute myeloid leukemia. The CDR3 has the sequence CASLGREDTEAFF. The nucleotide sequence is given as TGCGCCAGTCTCGGAAGAGAGGACACTGAAGCTTTCTTT.